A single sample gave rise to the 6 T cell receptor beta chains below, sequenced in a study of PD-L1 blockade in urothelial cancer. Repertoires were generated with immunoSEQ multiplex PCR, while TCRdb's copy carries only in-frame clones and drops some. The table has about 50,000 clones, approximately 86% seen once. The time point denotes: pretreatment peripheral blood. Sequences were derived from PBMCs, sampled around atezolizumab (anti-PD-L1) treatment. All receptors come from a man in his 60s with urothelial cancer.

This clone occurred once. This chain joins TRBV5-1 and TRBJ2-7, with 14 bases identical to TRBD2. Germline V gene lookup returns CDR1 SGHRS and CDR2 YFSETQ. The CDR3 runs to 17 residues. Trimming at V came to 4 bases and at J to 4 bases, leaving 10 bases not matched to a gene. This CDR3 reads CASSTKTSGGAGYEQYF. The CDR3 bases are TGCGCCAGCAGCACCAAGACTAGCGGGGGGGCTGGTTACGAGCAGTACTTC.

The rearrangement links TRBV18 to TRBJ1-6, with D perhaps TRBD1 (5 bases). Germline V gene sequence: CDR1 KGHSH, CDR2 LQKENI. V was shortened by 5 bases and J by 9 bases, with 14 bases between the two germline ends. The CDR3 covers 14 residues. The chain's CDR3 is CASSGLGTSSPLHF. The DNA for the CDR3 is TGTGCCAGCTCAGGTCTGGGGACTAGTTCACCCCTCCACTTT.

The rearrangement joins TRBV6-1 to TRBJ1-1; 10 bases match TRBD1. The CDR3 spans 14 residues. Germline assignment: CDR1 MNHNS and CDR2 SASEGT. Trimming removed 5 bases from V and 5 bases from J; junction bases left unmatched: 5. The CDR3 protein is CASSNRDRGTEAFF. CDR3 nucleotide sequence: TGTGCCAGCAGTAACCGGGACAGGGGAACTGAAGCTTTCTTT.

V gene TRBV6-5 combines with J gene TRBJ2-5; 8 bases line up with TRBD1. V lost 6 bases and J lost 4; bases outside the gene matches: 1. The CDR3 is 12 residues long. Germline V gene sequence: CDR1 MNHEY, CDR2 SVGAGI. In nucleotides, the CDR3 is TGTGCCAGCAGCAGGGGGCGAGAGACCCAGTACTTC. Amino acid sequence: CASSRGRETQYF.

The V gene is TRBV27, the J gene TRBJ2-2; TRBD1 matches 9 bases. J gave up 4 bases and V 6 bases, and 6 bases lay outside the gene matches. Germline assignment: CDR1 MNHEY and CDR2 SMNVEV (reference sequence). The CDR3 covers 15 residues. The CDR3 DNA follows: TGTGCCAGCAGGAACGGACAGGGGCGCACCGGGGAGCTGTTTTTT. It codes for CASRNGQGRTGELFF.

CDR3 protein: CASVQGGNEKLFF. In DNA, the CDR3 is TGTGCCAGCGTACAAGGGGGTAATGAAAAACTGTTTTTT. The chain uses TRBV6-1 and TRBJ1-4, with D perhaps matching TRBD1 (6 bases). The ends were cut back, 8 bases at V and 4 bases at J, with 11 bases in the middle. The CDR3 contains 13 residues. Germline V gene data show CDR1 as MNHNS and CDR2 as SASEGT.